The clone carrying this T cell receptor beta chain was counted a few times. Its antigen is undetermined. Assay: immunoSEQ multiplex PCR; the TCRdb copy retains only in-frame clones and omits some. The sample consists of 50,000 to 65,000 clones, around 68% of them appearing once. The record originates from a study of cytotoxic CD8 clonotypes in ibrutinib-treated CLL. Study observations and caveats: Whereas clonality rose at ibrutinib response, it declined toward baseline at progression.

The TCR sequence derives from a human donor with chronic lymphocytic leukemia. This specimen was PBMCs, taken after 12 months of ibrutinib treatment.

CDR3 nucleotide sequence: TGTGCCAGCAGCGCGGGACTAGCGGGAGGGGAAGGAGAGACCCAGTACTTC. It specifies CASSAGLAGGEGETQYF. The chain has TRBV9 and TRBJ2-5, with 16 bases lining up with TRBD2. V was clipped by 3 bases and J by 4 bases; unmatched bases: 6. This CDR3 spans 17 amino acids. Looked up from germline, CDR1 is SGDLS and CDR2 is YYNGEE.